One and the same sample provided the 17 T cell receptor beta chains below, sequenced in a study of blood T cell repertoires in COVID-19. Some clones are missing from TCRdb's copy, which holds only in-frame ones; the method was immunoSEQ multiplex PCR. Of some 15,000 clones listed, 70% to 90% were seen once; the top ten hold approximately 50%. The sequenced material came from peripheral blood. These receptors were collected from a human donor in a cohort sampled during active COVID-19.

The CDR3 DNA follows: TGTGCCAGCAGTGCGGGGACAGAAACGAATCAGCCCCAGCATTTT. It specifies CASSAGTETNQPQHF. The V call is TRBV9, the J call TRBJ1-5; 7 bases map to TRBD1. The CDR3 has 15 amino acids. V was pared by 5 bases and J by 4 bases, with 9 bases of the junction left unmatched. Germline V gene data show CDR1 as SGDLS and CDR2 as YYNGEE.

CDR3 residues: CASSEAGQAYEQYF. The CDR3, as DNA: TGCGCCAGCAGTGAGGCTGGACAGGCCTACGAGCAGTACTTC. The chain carries TRBV10-2 and TRBJ2-7; 7 bases align to TRBD1. CDR3 length equals 14 residues. Germline V gives CDR1 WSHSY, CDR2 SAAADI. With V trimmed by 2 bases and J by 2 bases, 3 bases remained unmatched.

The chain couples TRBV5-1 to TRBJ2-7; 7 bases are shared with TRBD1. This CDR3 has 18 amino acids. With 2 bases clipped from V and 2 bases from J, the junction kept 16 bases outside the gene matches. The V gene's germline CDR1 is SGHRS and CDR2 YFSETQ. CDR3 DNA sequence: TGCGCCAGCAGCTTAGGACAGGCGACCAAGTTCTCTACCTACGAGCAGTACTTC. Translated, it gives CASSLGQATKFSTYEQYF.

This clone was recorded once. The J gene is TRBJ2-3, the V gene TRBV19; 9 bases map to TRBD2. This CDR3 spans 16 amino acids. Germline V CDR1 and CDR2: LNHDA, SQIVND (reference sequence). J lost 8 bases, V lost 5 bases, and 14 bases had no gene match. CDR3 loop: CASSVIAGVVQGTQYF. In DNA, the CDR3 is TGTGCCAGTAGTGTTATAGCGGGGGTGGTTCAAGGTACGCAGTATTTT.

The chain combines TRBV18 with TRBJ2-1; 8 nucleotides agree with TRBD2. From germline, CDR1 is KGHSH and CDR2 LQKENI. This CDR3 region has 14 residues. V lost 3 bases, J lost 8 bases, and 6 bases stayed unmatched. The CDR3 nucleotides are TGTGCCAGCTCACCCGGGGGGGCTTCGGATGAGCAGTTCTTC. Its translation is CASSPGGASDEQFF.

This rearrangement joins TRBV10-2 to TRBJ2-2, with 14 bases matching TRBD2. CDR1 WSHSY and CDR2 SAAADI come from the germline V gene. The J segment lost 8 bases and the V segment lost 6 bases, leaving 5 bases of the junction unmatched. This CDR3 has 15 amino acids. CDR3 sequence: CASSWTSGGIGELFF. Written as DNA, the CDR3 is TGCGCCAGCAGCTGGACTAGCGGGGGGATAGGGGAGCTGTTTTTT.

J is TRBJ1-1 and V is TRBV21-1; TRBD1 reflects the table's D call only, with no check against the DNA. TRBV21-1 is a pseudogene segment. This CDR3 contains 14 residues. The CDR3 spells CASSQQGSVTEAFF. The CDR3 region has the DNA TGTGCCAGCAGCCAACAGGGGAGTGTGACTGAAGCTTTCTTT.

This sequence joins TRBV5-6 and TRBJ2-5; weak D call: TRBD1 (6 bases). Germline V lookup: CDR1 SGHDT, CDR2 YYEEEE. The CDR3 loop spans 14 amino acids. Trimming stripped 0 bases from V and 5 bases from J, with 11 bases between. In nucleotides, the CDR3 is TGTGCCAGCAGCTTGGACAGGGTGGTGGAGACCCAGTACTTC. This sequence encodes CASSLDRVVETQYF.

The chain couples TRBV20-1 to TRBJ2-1; D gene uncertain. The length of the CDR3 is 11 residues. Germline assignment: CDR1 DFQATT and CDR2 SNEGSKA (reference sequence). Trimming left V 8 bases short and J 5 bases short, with 10 bases between. The DNA for the CDR3 is TGCAGTTCCTCGTCTCACAATGAGCAGTTCTTC. It yields the protein CSSSSHNEQFF.

The V and J genes are TRBV6-2 or TRBV6-3 and TRBJ2-3; 10 bases agree with TRBD2. The junction had 14 bases not matched to a gene; V was cut back by 5 bases and J by 3 bases. Germline V lookup: CDR1 MNHEY, CDR2 SVGEGT. The CDR3 has 18 amino acids. CDR3 amino acids: CASSHGAVSSGGTDTQYF. DNA for the CDR3: TGTGCCAGCAGTCACGGAGCGGTATCTAGCGGGGGAACAGATACGCAGTATTTT.

The chain is built from TRBV6-2 or TRBV6-3 and TRBJ2-1, with TRBD2 identical over 11 bases. V lost 5 bases and J lost 5; bases outside the gene matches: 5. This CDR3 is built from 15 residues. The germline gives CDR1 MNHEY, CDR2 SVGEGT. Here the CDR3 reads CASSQGLADHNEQFF. CDR3 nucleotides: TGTGCCAGCAGTCAGGGACTAGCGGACCACAATGAGCAGTTCTTC.

V gene TRBV7-9 combines with J gene TRBJ2-2; 7 positions match TRBD1. The germline V gene has CDR1 SEHNR and CDR2 FQNEAQ (reference sequence). The CDR3 totals 13 residues. V gave up 4 bases and J gave up 6 bases; unmatched junction bases: 2. CDR3 loop: CASSYQGAGELFF. In DNA, the CDR3 is TGTGCCAGCAGCTACCAGGGGGCCGGGGAGCTGTTTTTT.

V gene TRBV3-1 (or the pseudogene TRBV3-2) combines with J gene TRBJ2-5; D might be TRBD1 (6 bases). The germline gives CDR1 LGHDT, CDR2 YNNKEL (reference sequence). V gave up 8 bases and J gave up 4 bases, with 17 bases separating them. There are 14 residues in the CDR3. Here the CDR3 DNA reads TGTGCCAGCGGGCTCCGACAGGTGATAGAGACCCAGTACTTC. This translates into CASGLRQVIETQYF.

This chain links TRBV4-3 with TRBJ2-7; 10 bases agree with TRBD1. With V trimmed by 4 bases and J by 9 bases, 12 bases remained unmatched. Germline V gene sequence: CDR1 LGHNA, CDR2 YSLEER. The CDR3 is made up of 15 amino acids. The CDR3 nucleotides are TGCGCCAGCAGCCCGACCGGGGGACAGGGGAACGTGCAGTACTTC. Encoded protein: CASSPTGGQGNVQYF.

The rearrangement links TRBV7-5 to TRBJ2-3; the table's D gene call, TRBD2, was not cross checked with the DNA. TRBV7-5 is annotated as a pseudogene. This CDR3 region has 17 residues. DNA for the CDR3: TGTGCCAGAATCTTGCCTCAACAGAGGGAATTGGCAGATACGCAGTATTTT. It translates to CARILPQQRELADTQYF.

V gene TRBV27 combines with J gene TRBJ1-1; 12 bases map to TRBD1. The CDR3 has 15 residues. V trimming: 2 bases; J trimming: 9 bases; junction bases outside the gene matches: 7. CDR1 MNHEY and CDR2 SMNVEV come from the germline V gene (reference sequence). The CDR3 nucleotides read TGTGCCAGCAGTTTAGAAGGGACAGGGGGCCCCCAAGCTTTCTTT. Protein product: CASSLEGTGGPQAFF.

The chain is built from TRBV5-4 and TRBJ2-7; TRBD2 aligns across 13 bases. CDR1 and CDR2 (germline): SGHNT, YYREEE (reference sequence). Losses at the gene ends were 0 bases for V and 4 bases for J; bases not matched to a gene: 10. The CDR3 totals 18 residues. The CDR3 bases are TGTGCCAGCAGCTTGGGTGGGCCGGGACTAGCGGGATTGTACGAGCAGTACTTC. Translating gives CASSLGGPGLAGLYEQYF.